This TCR beta chain was captured in a study of cytomegalovirus exposure and HLA in healthy donors. As for the study in general: Around 78 million unique TCR sequences came from HLA-typed donors in an early release. Study observations and caveats: Testing in vitro showed a few CMV-associated chains specific for CMV antigens. As a later analysis revealed, the rate of TCR association differed by HLA locus, with DRB1 most and HLA-C fewest. An analysis was carried out later, and it reportedly showed fewer N-insertions in an Asian-associated ancestry cluster than the approximately 670-donor mean.

As for this clone: Its antigen remains unknown.

This CDR3 has 15 amino acids. CDR1 GTSNPN and CDR2 SVGIG come from the germline V gene (reference sequence). The V segment lost 0 bases and the J segment 2 bases; nucleotides outside the gene matches: 4. With 60 Vbeta and 13 Jbeta primers, the PCR was carried out. This table comes from immunoSEQ multiplex PCR, and its TCRdb copy is limited to in-frame clones, with some not included. The sample carries 150,000 to 200,000 clones, around 81% recorded once. The receptor's source is a woman between 25 and 40 years old in good health and CMV-seropositive. Sequencing was performed on PBMCs. The chain joins TRBV30 to TRBJ2-7, with TRBD1 matching over 10 bases. The CDR3: CAWSVWGQGPYEQYF. In nucleotides, the CDR3 is TGTGCCTGGAGTGTATGGGGACAGGGGCCCTACGAGCAGTACTTC.